One and the same sample provided the 23 T cell receptor beta chains below, sequenced in a study of blood T cell repertoires in COVID-19. Method: immunoSEQ multiplex PCR; TCRdb's copy keeps in-frame clones and lacks some. The table has a few hundred thousand clones, less than 85% seen once. The specimen was peripheral blood. The receptors originated from a woman younger than 30 with acute or convalescent COVID-19.

The rearrangement links TRBV27 to TRBJ2-1; the match to TRBD2 covers 15 bases. CDR1 MNHEY and CDR2 SMNVEV come from the germline V gene (reference sequence). V was clipped by 4 bases and J by 6 bases; unmatched bases: 7. The CDR3 consists of 17 residues. CDR3 coding DNA: TGTGCCAGCAGTTATTCGCGGACTAGCGGGAGGGCCAATGAGCAGTTCTTC. This sequence encodes CASSYSRTSGRANEQFF.

The rearrangement joins TRBV7-3 to TRBJ1-1, with 10 bases identical to TRBD1. V shed 3 bases and J 11 bases; nucleotides not matched to a gene: 12. Germline V CDR1 and CDR2: SGHTA, FQGTGA. CDR3 length: 15 amino acids. The CDR3 loop reads CASSLTDRGLIGAFF. The DNA for the CDR3 is TGTGCCAGCAGCTTGACCGACAGGGGGCTAATAGGGGCTTTCTTT.

This clone was observed a single time. This rearrangement joins TRBV12-5 to TRBJ2-7, with D possibly being TRBD1 (6 bases). The germline V gene encodes CDR1 LGHNT and CDR2 FRNRAP. CDR3 length equals 12 residues. V lost 1 base to trimming and J lost 6 bases, with 7 bases between them. The CDR3 DNA follows: TGTGCTAGTGGTTTGGAAGGGGGCGAGCAGTACTTC. Translating gives CASGLEGGEQYF.

Concerning this clone: Other DNA sequences of this sample code for an identical CDR3. The chain couples TRBV7-9 to TRBJ1-1; D is unresolved. The CDR3 consists of 11 residues. CDR1 SEHNR and CDR2 FQNEAQ come from the germline V gene (reference sequence). Trimming took 0 bases from V and 7 from J, leaving 3 bases between them. The CDR3 reads CASSLAREAFF. The CDR3 coding sequence is TGTGCCAGCAGCTTAGCCCGTGAAGCTTTCTTT.

The chain combines TRBV6-4 with TRBJ2-2; TRBD2 aligns across 16 bases. Germline CDR1 is MRHNA and CDR2 is SNTAGT. Trimming at V came to 8 bases and at J to 4 bases, leaving 10 bases not matched to a gene. The CDR3 runs to 18 residues. DNA for the CDR3: TGTGCCAGCGGGACTAGCGGGAGGGCCTTAGGTCGCACCGGGGAGCTGTTTTTT. It specifies CASGTSGRALGRTGELFF.

This chain uses TRBV28 with TRBJ2-7; D not resolved. This CDR3 spans 15 amino acids. V shed 6 bases and J shed 1 base, with 16 bases lying between them. Germline CDR1 reads MDHEN; CDR2 reads SYDVKM. CDR3 sequence reads: CASSLYSTDSYEQYF. As DNA, the CDR3 is TGTGCCAGCAGCCTATACTCGACTGATTCCTACGAGCAGTACTTC.

The chain has TRBV4-3 and TRBJ2-5; 7 nucleotides line up with TRBD2. V lost 0 bases, J lost 5 bases, and 15 bases stayed unmatched. CDR1 is LGHNA and CDR2 is YSLEER in the germline V gene. The CDR3 loop spans 18 amino acids. The CDR3 protein is CASSQDRALLRESETQYF. For the CDR3, the DNA is TGCGCCAGCAGCCAAGACCGGGCCCTTTTGCGGGAGTCGGAGACCCAGTACTTC.

The V call is TRBV6-4, the J call TRBJ2-1; D remains ambiguous. Trimming left V 1 base short and J 5 bases short, with 6 bases between. The CDR3 consists of 13 residues. The V gene's germline CDR1 is MRHNA and CDR2 SNTAGT. CDR3 DNA: TGTGCCAGCAGTGACTTTCCCAACAATGAGCAGTTCTTC. It yields the protein CASSDFPNNEQFF.

This clone was seen only once. The chain links TRBV27 to TRBJ2-7, with 11 bases aligning to TRBD2. Germline assignment: CDR1 MNHEY and CDR2 SMNVEV (reference sequence). The CDR3 consists of 15 residues. V lost 6 bases, J lost 2 bases, and 6 bases stayed unmatched. The CDR3 DNA reads TGTGCCAGCAGGCCGGGACTAGCGGCGGCCTACGAGCAGTACTTC. It translates to CASRPGLAAAYEQYF.

The rearrangement uses TRBV7-3 and TRBJ2-2; 12 bases map to TRBD2. V was clipped by 2 bases and J by 3 bases; unmatched bases: 10. This CDR3 is 19 amino acids long. Germline CDR1 is SGHTA and CDR2 is FQGTGA. The CDR3 loop reads CASSLGTLLAGGHTGELFF. The CDR3 DNA reads as TGTGCCAGCAGCTTAGGGACTCTACTAGCGGGAGGACACACCGGGGAGCTGTTTTTT. The whole variable domain, remainder taken from reference TRBV7-3 and TRBJ2-2, is GAGVSQTPSNKVTEKGKYVELRCDPISGHTALYWYRQSLGQGPEFLIYFQGTGAADDSGLPNDRFFAVRPEGSVSTLKIQRTERGDSAVYLCASSLGTLLAGGHTGELFFGEGSRLTVL.

The chain is built from TRBV6-5 and TRBJ1-2, with no clear D. From germline, CDR1 is MNHEY and CDR2 SVGAGI. The CDR3 totals 13 residues. The V and J ends lost 7 bases and 1 base respectively, with 10 bases between them. The CDR3, as DNA: TGTGCCAGCATTAGGAGCCGTAACTATGGCTACACCTTC. Translating it yields CASIRSRNYGYTF.

The chain recombines TRBV6-2 or TRBV6-3 with TRBJ1-6, with D perhaps TRBD1 (5 bases). The CDR3 covers 15 residues. V shed 6 bases and J shed 0 bases, with 9 bases lying between them. The V gene's germline CDR1 is MNHEY and CDR2 SVGEGT. The CDR3 DNA reads TGTGCCAGCAGCGAGCAGGGCTCCTATAATTCACCCCTCCACTTT. It is translated as CASSEQGSYNSPLHF.

This clone was detected once. The J gene is TRBJ2-7, the V gene TRBV7-2; maybe TRBD2 (5 bases). Germline lookup yields CDR1 SGHTA and CDR2 FQGNSA. The V gene lost 2 bases and the J gene lost 7 bases, with 21 bases spanning the gap. The CDR3 extends over 16 amino acids. CDR3 in amino acids: CASSLLPLLPRGEQYF. The CDR3 nucleotides are TGTGCCAGCAGCTTACTCCCACTACTACCCCGAGGGGAGCAGTACTTC.

The V and J genes are TRBV5-1 and TRBJ1-1; a weak D match, TRBD1 (6 bases). Germline V gene data show CDR1 as SGHRS and CDR2 as YFSETQ. Trimming pared 4 bases from V and 0 bases from J, leaving 10 bases between. This CDR3 is 14 amino acids long. Here the CDR3 DNA reads TGCGCCAGCAGCACCCGACAGGTGAACACTGAAGCTTTCTTT. This gives the protein CASSTRQVNTEAFF. Full variable domain (remainder filled in from reference TRBV5-1 and TRBJ1-1): KAGVTQTPRYLIKTRGQQVTLSCSPISGHRSVSWYQQTPGQGLQFLFEYFSETQRNKGNFPGRFSGRQFSNSRSEMNVSTLELGDSALYLCASSTRQVNTEAFFGQGTRLTVV.

The rearrangement uses TRBV13 and TRBJ2-1; 8 bases agree with TRBD2. The ends lost 3 bases at V and 8 bases at J; junction bases unmatched: 12. Germline V gives CDR1 PRHDT, CDR2 FYEKMQ (reference sequence). The CDR3 loop spans 16 amino acids. This chain's CDR3 is CASSFGGRTLWDEQFF. CDR3 in DNA: TGTGCCAGCAGCTTTGGCGGGAGGACCCTTTGGGATGAGCAGTTCTTC. Full variable domain (missing parts from reference TRBV13 and TRBJ2-1): AAGVIQSPRHLIKEKRETATLKCYPIPRHDTVYWYQQGPGQDPQFLISFYEKMQSDKGSIPDRFSAQQFSDYHSELNMSSLELGDSALYFCASSFGGRTLWDEQFFGPGTRLTVL.

The CDR3 DNA follows: TGCGCCAGCAGCCGAGAGGAGCGGAACAATCAGCCCCAGCATTTT. As protein: CASSREERNNQPQHF. The V call is TRBV4-1, the J call TRBJ1-5; D call uncertain. The CDR3 consists of 15 residues. CDR1 and CDR2 (germline): MGHRA, YSYEKL. V shed 4 bases and J shed 3 bases, with 13 bases lying between them.

This clone was seen only a few times. The chain joins TRBV6-5 to TRBJ2-4; maybe TRBD2 (6 bases). The germline V gene encodes CDR1 MNHEY and CDR2 SVGAGI. The CDR3 is 15 amino acids. V gave up 2 bases and J gave up 3 bases, with 11 bases separating them. The CDR3 loop reads CASSYGAAGKNIQYF. In DNA, the CDR3 is TGTGCCAGCAGTTACGGGGCAGCGGGCAAAAACATTCAGTACTTC.

This clone was detected a few times. The chain couples TRBV19 to TRBJ1-5, with 7 bases fitting TRBD1. Trimming removed 5 bases from V and 6 bases from J; junction bases left unmatched: 4. The CDR3 extends over 13 amino acids. Germline CDR1 reads LNHDA; CDR2 reads SQIVND (reference sequence). The CDR3: CASSSGQTQPQHF. The CDR3 nucleotides read TGTGCCAGTAGTTCGGGACAGACTCAGCCCCAGCATTTT.

The rearrangement joins TRBV5-1 to TRBJ2-5; 9 bases map to TRBD1. This CDR3 is 13 amino acids long. Germline CDR1 is SGHRS and CDR2 is YFSETQ. V shed 3 bases and J 5 bases; nucleotides not matched to a gene: 2. The CDR3 DNA follows: TGCGCCAGCAGCTGGGGGACAGGGGAGACCCAGTACTTC. This gives the protein CASSWGTGETQYF. The full variable domain, rest sourced from reference TRBV5-1 and TRBJ2-5, is KAGVTQTPRYLIKTRGQQVTLSCSPISGHRSVSWYQQTPGQGLQFLFEYFSETQRNKGNFPGRFSGRQFSNSRSEMNVSTLELGDSALYLCASSWGTGETQYFGPGTRLLVL.

V and J are TRBV7-3 and TRBJ2-3, with 9 bases lining up with TRBD2. CDR1 is SGHTA, CDR2 FQGTGA, per germline. CDR3 size: 17 residues. The ends lost 3 bases at V and 5 bases at J; junction bases unmatched: 12. The CDR3 is CASSFSGRLKEVDTQYF. The CDR3 DNA sequence: TGTGCCAGCAGCTTTAGCGGGAGATTGAAGGAAGTAGATACGCAGTATTTT.

The V and J genes are TRBV9 and TRBJ2-7, with TRBD1 matching 7 bases. The junction had 8 bases not matched to a gene; V was cut back by 3 bases and J by 2 bases. CDR1 and CDR2 (germline): SGDLS, YYNGEE. The CDR3 runs 15 residues. In DNA, the CDR3 is TGTGCCAGCAGCGAAACCGGGACAGAAGCCTACGAGCAGTACTTC. Protein: CASSETGTEAYEQYF.

This rearrangement joins TRBV2 to TRBJ2-1; TRBD2 is a possible D gene (5 bases). This CDR3 comprises 13 residues. Germline CDR1 SNHLY, CDR2 FYNNEI. The ends were cut back, 6 bases at V and 8 bases at J, with 14 bases in the middle. CDR3 DNA sequence: TGTGCCAGCAGCTACGGACTTTTCCATGAGCAGTTCTTC. This sequence encodes CASSYGLFHEQFF.

The J gene is TRBJ2-2, the V gene TRBV7-2, with 8 bases that match TRBD2. V was pared by 1 base and J by 5 bases, with 6 bases of the junction left unmatched. Germline CDR1 reads SGHTA; CDR2 reads FQGNSA. This CDR3 is 16 amino acids long. CDR3 sequence (DNA): TGTGCCAGCAGCTTAGTCTTATCGGGAGGGACCGGGGAGCTGTTTTTT. Translated: CASSLVLSGGTGELFF.